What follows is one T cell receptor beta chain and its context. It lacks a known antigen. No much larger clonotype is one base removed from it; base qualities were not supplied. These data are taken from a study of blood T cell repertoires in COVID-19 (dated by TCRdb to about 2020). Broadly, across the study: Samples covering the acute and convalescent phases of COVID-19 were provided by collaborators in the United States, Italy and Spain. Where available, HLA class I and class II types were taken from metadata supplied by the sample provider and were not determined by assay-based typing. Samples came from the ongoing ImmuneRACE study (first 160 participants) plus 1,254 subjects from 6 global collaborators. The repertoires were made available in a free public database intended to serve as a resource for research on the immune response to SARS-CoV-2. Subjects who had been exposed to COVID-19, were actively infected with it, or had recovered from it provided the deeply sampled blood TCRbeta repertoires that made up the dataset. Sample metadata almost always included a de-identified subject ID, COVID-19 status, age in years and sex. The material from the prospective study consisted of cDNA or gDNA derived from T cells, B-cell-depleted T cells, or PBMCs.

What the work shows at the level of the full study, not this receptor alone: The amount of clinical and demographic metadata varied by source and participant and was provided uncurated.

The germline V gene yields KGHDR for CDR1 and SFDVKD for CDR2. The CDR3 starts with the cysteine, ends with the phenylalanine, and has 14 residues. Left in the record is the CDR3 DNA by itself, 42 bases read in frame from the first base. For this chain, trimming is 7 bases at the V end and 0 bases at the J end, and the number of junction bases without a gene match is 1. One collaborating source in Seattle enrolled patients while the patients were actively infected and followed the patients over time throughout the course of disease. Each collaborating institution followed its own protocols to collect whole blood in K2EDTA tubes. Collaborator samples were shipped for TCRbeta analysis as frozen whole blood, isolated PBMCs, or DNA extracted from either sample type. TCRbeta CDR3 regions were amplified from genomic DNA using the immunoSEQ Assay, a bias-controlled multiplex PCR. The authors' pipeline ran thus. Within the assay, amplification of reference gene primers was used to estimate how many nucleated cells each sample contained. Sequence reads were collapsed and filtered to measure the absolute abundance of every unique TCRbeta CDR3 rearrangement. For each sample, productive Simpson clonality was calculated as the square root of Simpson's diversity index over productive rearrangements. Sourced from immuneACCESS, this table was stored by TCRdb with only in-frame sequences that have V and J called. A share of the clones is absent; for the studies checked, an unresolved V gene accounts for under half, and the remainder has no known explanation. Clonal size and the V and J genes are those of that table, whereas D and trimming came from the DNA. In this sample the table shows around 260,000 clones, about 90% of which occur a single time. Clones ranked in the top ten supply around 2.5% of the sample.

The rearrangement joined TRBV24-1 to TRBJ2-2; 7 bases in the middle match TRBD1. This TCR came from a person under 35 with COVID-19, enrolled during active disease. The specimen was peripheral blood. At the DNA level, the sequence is TGTGCCACCAGGGGGACAGCGAACACCGGGGAGCTGTTTTTT. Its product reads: CATRGTANTGELFF.